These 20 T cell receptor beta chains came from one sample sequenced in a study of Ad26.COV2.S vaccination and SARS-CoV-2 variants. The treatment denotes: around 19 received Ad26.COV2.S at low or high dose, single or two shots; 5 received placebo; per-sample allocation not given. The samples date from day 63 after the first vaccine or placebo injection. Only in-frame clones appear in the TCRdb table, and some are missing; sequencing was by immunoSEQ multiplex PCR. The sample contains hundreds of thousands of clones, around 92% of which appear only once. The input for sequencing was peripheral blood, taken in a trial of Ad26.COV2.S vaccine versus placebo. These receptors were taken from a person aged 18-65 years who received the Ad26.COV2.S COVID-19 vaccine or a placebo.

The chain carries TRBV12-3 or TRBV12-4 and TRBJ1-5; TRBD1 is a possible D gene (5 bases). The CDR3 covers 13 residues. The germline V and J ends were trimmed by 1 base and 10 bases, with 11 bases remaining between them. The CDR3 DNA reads TGTGCCAGCAGTTTAGAAGGGGCTTTACCCCAGCATTTT. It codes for CASSLEGALPQHF.

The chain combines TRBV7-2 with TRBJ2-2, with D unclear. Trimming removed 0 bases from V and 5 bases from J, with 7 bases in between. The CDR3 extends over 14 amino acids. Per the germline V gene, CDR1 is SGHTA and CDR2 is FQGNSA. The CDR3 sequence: CASSLAPRTGELFF. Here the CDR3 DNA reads TGTGCCAGCAGCTTAGCCCCCCGTACCGGGGAGCTGTTTTTT.

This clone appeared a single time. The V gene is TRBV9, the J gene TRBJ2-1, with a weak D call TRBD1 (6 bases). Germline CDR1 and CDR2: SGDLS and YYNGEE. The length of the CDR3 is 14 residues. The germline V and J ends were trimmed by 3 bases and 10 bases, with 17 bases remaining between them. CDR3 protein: CASSGVRGYREQFF. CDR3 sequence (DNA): TGTGCCAGCAGCGGAGTCAGGGGATACAGGGAGCAGTTCTTC.

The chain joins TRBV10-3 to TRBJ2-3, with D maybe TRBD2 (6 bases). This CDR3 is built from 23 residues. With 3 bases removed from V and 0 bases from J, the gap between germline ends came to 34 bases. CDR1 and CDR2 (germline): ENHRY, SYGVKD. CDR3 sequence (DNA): TGTGCCATCAGTGATAGGGTCGGGTATGCAAGCGGGTCTACGGCACCTAGCACAGATACGCAGTATTTT. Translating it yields CAISDRVGYASGSTAPSTDTQYF.

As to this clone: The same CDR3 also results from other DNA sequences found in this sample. In DNA, the CDR3 is TGTGCCAGCAGCTCGGGGACAGATACGCAGTATTTT. Its protein product is CASSSGTDTQYF. The gene calls are TRBV7-3 and TRBJ2-3, with a tentative D call TRBD2 (5 bases). Germline-derived CDR1 and CDR2 are SGHTA and FQGTGA. V lost 4 bases and J 3 bases, leaving 5 bases between the germline ends. The CDR3 runs 12 residues.

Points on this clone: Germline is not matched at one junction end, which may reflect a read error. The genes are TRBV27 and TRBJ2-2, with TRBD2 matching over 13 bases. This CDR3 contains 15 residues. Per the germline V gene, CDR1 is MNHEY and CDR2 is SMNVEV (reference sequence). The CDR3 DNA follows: TGTGCCAGCAGAGGGACTAGCGGGAACCCCGGGGAGCTGTTTTTT. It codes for CASRGTSGNPGELFF.

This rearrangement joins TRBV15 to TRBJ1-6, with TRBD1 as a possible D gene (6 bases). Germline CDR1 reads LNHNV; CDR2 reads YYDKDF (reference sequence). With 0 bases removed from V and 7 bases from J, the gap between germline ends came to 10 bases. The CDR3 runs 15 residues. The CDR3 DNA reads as TGTGCCACCAGCAGAGATGCGGGGACAAATTCACCCCTCCACTTT. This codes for CATSRDAGTNSPLHF.

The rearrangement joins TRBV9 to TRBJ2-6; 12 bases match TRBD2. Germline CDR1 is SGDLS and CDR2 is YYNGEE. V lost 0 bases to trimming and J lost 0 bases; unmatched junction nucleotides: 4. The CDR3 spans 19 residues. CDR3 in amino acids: CASSVGLAGAYSGANVLTF. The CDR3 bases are TGTGCCAGCAGCGTAGGACTAGCGGGAGCCTACTCTGGGGCCAACGTCCTGACTTTC.

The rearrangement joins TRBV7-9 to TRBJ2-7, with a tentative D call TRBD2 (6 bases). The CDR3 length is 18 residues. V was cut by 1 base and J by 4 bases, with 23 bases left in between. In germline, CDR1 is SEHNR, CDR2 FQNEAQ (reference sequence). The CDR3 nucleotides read TGTGCCAGCAGCTTAGGGCCAGGGAGGAATAATCGTAAGTACGAGCAGTACTTC. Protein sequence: CASSLGPGRNNRKYEQYF.

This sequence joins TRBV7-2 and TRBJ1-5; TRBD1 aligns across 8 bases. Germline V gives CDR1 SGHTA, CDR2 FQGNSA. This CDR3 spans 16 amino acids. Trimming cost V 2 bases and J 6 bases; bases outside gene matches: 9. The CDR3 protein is CASSLQGQGLIQPQHF. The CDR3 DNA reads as TGTGCCAGCAGCTTACAAGGACAGGGACTCATTCAGCCCCAGCATTTT.

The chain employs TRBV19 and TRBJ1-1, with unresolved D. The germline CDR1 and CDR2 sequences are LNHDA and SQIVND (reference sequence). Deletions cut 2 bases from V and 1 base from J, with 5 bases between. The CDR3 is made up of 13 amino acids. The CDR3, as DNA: TGTGCCAGTAGTATAAGGCCGAACACTGAAGCTTTCTTT. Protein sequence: CASSIRPNTEAFF.

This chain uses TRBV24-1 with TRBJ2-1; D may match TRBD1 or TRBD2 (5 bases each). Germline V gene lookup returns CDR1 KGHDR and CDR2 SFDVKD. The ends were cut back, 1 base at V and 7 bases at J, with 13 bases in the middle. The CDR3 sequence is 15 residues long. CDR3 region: CATSDFRGDWNEQFF. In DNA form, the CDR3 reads TGTGCCACCAGTGATTTTAGAGGGGATTGGAATGAGCAGTTCTTC.

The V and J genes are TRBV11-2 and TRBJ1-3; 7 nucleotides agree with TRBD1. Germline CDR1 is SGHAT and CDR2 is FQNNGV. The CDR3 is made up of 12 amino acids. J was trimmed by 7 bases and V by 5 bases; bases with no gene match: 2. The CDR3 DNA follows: TGTGCCAGCAGCCGGGACAGCAACACCATATATTTT. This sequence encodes CASSRDSNTIYF. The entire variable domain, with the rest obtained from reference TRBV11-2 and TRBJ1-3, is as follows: EAGVAQSPRYKIIEKRQSVAFWCNPISGHATLYWYQQILGQGPKLLIQFQNNGVVDDSQLPKDRFSAERLKGVDSTLKIQPAKLEDSAVYLCASSRDSNTIYFGEGSWLTVV.

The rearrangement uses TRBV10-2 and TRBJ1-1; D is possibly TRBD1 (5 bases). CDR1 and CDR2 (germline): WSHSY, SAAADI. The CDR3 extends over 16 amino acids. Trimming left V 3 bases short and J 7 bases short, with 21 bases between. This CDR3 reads CASSDLGGDYYLEAFF. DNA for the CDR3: TGCGCCAGCAGTGACTTGGGGGGTGATTACTACCTTGAAGCTTTCTTT.

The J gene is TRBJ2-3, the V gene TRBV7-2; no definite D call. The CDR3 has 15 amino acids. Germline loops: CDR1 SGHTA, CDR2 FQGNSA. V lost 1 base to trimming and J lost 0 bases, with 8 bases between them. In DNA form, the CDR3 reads TGTGCCAGCAGCTTAGTTACCGGGAGCACAGATACGCAGTATTTT. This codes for CASSLVTGSTDTQYF. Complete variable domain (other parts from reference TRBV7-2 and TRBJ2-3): GAGVSQSPSNKVTEKGKDVELRCDPISGHTALYWYRQSLGQGLEFLIYFQGNSAPDKSGLPSDRFSAERTGGSVSTLTIQRTQQEDSAVYLCASSLVTGSTDTQYFGPGTRLTVL.

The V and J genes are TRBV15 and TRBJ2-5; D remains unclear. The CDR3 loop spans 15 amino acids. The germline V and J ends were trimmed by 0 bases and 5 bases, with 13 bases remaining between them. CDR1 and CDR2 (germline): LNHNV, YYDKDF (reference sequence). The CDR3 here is CATSRDQMSRETQYF. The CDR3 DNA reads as TGTGCCACCAGCAGAGACCAGATGTCCCGGGAGACCCAGTACTTC.

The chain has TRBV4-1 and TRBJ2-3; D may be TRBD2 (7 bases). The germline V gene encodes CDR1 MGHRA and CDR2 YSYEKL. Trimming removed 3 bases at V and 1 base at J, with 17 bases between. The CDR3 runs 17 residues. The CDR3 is CASSHGRGDIRTDTQYF. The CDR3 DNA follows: TGCGCCAGCAGCCATGGGAGGGGGGACATCCGCACAGATACGCAGTATTTT.

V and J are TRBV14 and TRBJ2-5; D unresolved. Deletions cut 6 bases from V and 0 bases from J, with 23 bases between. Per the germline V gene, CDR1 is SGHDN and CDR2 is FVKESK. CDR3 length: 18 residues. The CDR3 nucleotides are TGTGCCAGCAGTGTCTTTCGTCCTCTTGTAGAGTACCAAGAGACCCAGTACTTC. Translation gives CASSVFRPLVEYQETQYF.

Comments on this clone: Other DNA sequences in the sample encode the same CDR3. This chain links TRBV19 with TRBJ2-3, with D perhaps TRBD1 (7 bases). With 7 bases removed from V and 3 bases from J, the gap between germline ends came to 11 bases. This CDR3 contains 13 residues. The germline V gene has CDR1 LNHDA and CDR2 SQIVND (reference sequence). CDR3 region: CASTSGGTDTQYF. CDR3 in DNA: TGTGCCAGTACATCAGGGGGGACAGATACGCAGTATTTT.

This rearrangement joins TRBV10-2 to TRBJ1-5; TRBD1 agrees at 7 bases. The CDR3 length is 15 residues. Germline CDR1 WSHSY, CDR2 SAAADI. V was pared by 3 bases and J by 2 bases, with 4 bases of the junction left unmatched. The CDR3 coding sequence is TGCGCCAGCAGTGACAGGGGGAAAGGCAATCAGCCCCAGCATTTT. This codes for CASSDRGKGNQPQHF.